The sequence of this T cell receptor beta chain was determined in a study of tumor-infiltrating lymphocytes in primary liver carcinoma (dated by TCRdb to the late 2010s). Study-wide context: Of the five patients (three men and two women, aged 30 to 69 years), four had hepatocellular carcinoma and one had combined HCC and intrahepatic cholangiocarcinoma. The tumors of the five patients were staged as T1-T3 N0M0, with maximum diameters ranging from about 4.2 to 11 cm. Roughly 3.65 to 7.13 million productive TCRbeta reads were obtained per sample, and no significant difference in read depth was found between tissue types. For each liver tumor, the study sampled five regions along with adjacent normal tissue and blood, and applied TCRbeta repertoire sequencing, expression microarrays and whole-exome sequencing. A total of 35 or so specimens from 5 patients, comprising approximately 25 tumor regions, 5 adjacent noncancerous liver tissues and 5 peripheral blood samples, were covered by TCRbeta repertoire sequencing. To link TCRbeta repertoire diversity with the local molecular phenotype, the roughly 26 tumor region samples were profiled using Agilent mRNA microarrays. High reproducibility was observed for the technical replicate repertoires, with mean shared-clone rates approximately 0.9 and correlation coefficients above 0.95.

Without any cell sorting, total RNA and DNA were extracted together from around 20-30 mg of bulk tissue using the AllPrep DNA/RNA mini kit. Roughly 5 patients with histopathologically diagnosed primary liver carcinoma underwent surgical resection in China between November 2015 and 2016. At the time of sampling, the patients were treatment-naive and had chronic HBV infection. Five spatially separated regions were sampled from each tumor: the superior, inferior, left-lateral and right-lateral poles, plus the tumor centre. According to histology, viable tumor cells made up more than 80% of every tumor sample. Fresh tumor and adjacent tissue pieces were bisected, with one half stored in RNAlater at -80 degrees C and the other half sent for histology. Here V drops 7 bases and J drops 4 bases, and the junction holds 9 bases not matched to any gene. The germline V gene specifies MNHNS as CDR1 and SASEGT as CDR2. The CDR3 numbers 14 residues from cysteine through phenylalanine. Kept here is only the CDR3 DNA, which spans 42 bases and is read in frame from base 1.

Findings and caveats that apply to the study as a whole: Because sequencing covered only the TCR beta chain and unpaired alpha chains were not captured, true repertoire diversity is likely underestimated. Because the samples were bulk and unsorted, CD4+ and CD8+ T cell repertoires could not be compared. Compared with blood, tumors had a significantly larger share of the repertoire taken up by the top 250 clones (p = 0.039). Repertoire overlap was found to be higher between tumor regions (mean roughly 36%) than between tumor-adjacent (about 17%) or tumor-blood (around 14%) pairs, consistent with antigen-driven expansion. With just a handful of patients in the study, the authors point out that the findings should be validated in a larger study. Only about 8-24% of top clones were present in all five regions of a tumor, suggesting spatial heterogeneity of tumor-infiltrating T cells.

In regard to this clonotype: Its recognized antigen is unknown. No much larger clone exists at a distance of one base, and base qualities are not known.

A constant-region primer and ProtoScript II reverse transcriptase were used to reverse-transcribe TCRbeta-specific cDNA from approximately 550 ng total RNA. Three nested multiplex PCR rounds, following a slightly modified ARM-PCR procedure, were used to build the TCRbeta libraries. Each of the first two PCR rounds ran for roughly 9 cycles using multiplex TRBV1-TRBV30 forward primers together with a Cbeta reverse primer. Sample barcodes and Illumina adapters were added in a final 25-cycle PCR using Deep VentR polymerase. Before sequencing, amplicons between 200 and 500 bp were purified from gel using a QIAquick gel extraction kit. An Illumina HiSeq 2500 was used to sequence the TCRbeta amplicons, generating 250-bp paired-end reads. In the authors' own workflow: To recover full CDR3 sequences, reads were quality-trimmed using Trimmomatic v0.33 and paired reads were then merged using FLASH v1.2.11. MiGEC v1.2.1b assigned V, D and J germline segments to the rearranged TCRbeta sequences. Clonotype statistics, along with Shannon-Wiener diversity indices, were calculated using VDJtools v1.0.0. To cut down on sampling bias, every analysis after diversity analysis relied on just the 250 most abundant clonotypes from each sample. The public reads were reprocessed in TCRdb via fastp at Q25 and MiXCR, keeping in-frame beta chains. Each CDR3 protein gets just one entry, which takes the most common genes and DNA from the rows behind it. None of the V and J calls come from the authors' own analysis; TCRdb made them. In this sample the table shows approximately 40,000 distinct CDR3 sequences, around 70% of which occur a single time. The top ten constitute over 15% of the sample.

The TCR originated in a man aged 35-49 years with primary liver carcinoma and hepatitis B virus infection. What was sequenced was liver tumor tissue from sampling region 2. In light of the paper, this sample's cell subset or site label describes: tumor region T2, inferior pole. The V and J genes are TRBV6-1 and TRBJ1-2; a stretch of 7 junction bases matches TRBD1. This receptor carries the CDR3 CASITTAGGYGYTF. The DNA is as follows: TGTGCCAGCATCACAACGGCAGGGGGCTATGGCTACACCTTC.